Following are 32 T cell receptor beta chains from one sample sequenced in a study of PD-L1 blockade in urothelial cancer (dated by TCRdb to the late 2010s). The library was prepared using the immunoSEQ multiplex PCR assay. TCRdb took over this immuneACCESS table, retaining in-frame rearrangements with V and J assigned. Such tables are incomplete; in checked studies, under half of the missing clones stem from an unresolved V gene, and the remainder is unexplained. The sample profile shows about 48,000 clones; approximately 80% of them were found once. Around 9.1% of the sample is in the top ten clones. According to the study, the label for this sample's time point signals: peripheral blood 6 weeks after treatment start. Source: PBMCs, taken around atezolizumab (anti-PD-L1) treatment. These receptors were taken from a man in his 70s with urothelial cancer.

At least ten counts were recorded for this clone. This sequence joins TRBV5-4 and TRBJ2-7, with D possibly matching TRBD1 (7 bases). The CDR3 totals 14 residues. In germline, CDR1 is SGHNT, CDR2 YYREEE (reference sequence). Between the trimmed V and J ends, which lost 3 bases and 1 base, there was a span of 11 bases. The DNA for the CDR3 is TGTGCCAGCAGCTCGGGGGACAGATCCTACGAGCAGTACTTC. As protein: CASSSGDRSYEQYF.

The genes are TRBV10-2 and TRBJ1-1; the D is unclear. In germline, CDR1 is WSHSY, CDR2 SAAADI. This CDR3 spans 12 amino acids. The V and J ends lost 6 bases and 0 bases respectively, with 5 bases between them. The CDR3 nucleotides are TGCGCCAGCAGCACAGTGAACACTGAAGCTTTCTTT. Amino acids: CASSTVNTEAFF.

The rearrangement uses TRBV6-6 and TRBJ1-1; no definite D call. With 1 base removed from V and 5 bases from J, the gap between germline ends came to 8 bases. This CDR3 is built from 13 residues. From germline, CDR1 is MNHNY and CDR2 SVGAGI (reference sequence). CDR3 sequence reads: CASSYLTVTEAFF. In DNA form, the CDR3 reads TGTGCCAGCAGTTACTTAACGGTGACTGAAGCTTTCTTT.

The rearrangement uses TRBV11-2 and TRBJ2-7; TRBD2 aligns across 8 bases. The CDR3 has 15 amino acids. With V trimmed by 5 bases and J by 1 base, 7 bases remained unmatched. CDR1 is SGHAT, CDR2 FQNNGV, per germline. The CDR3 DNA reads TGTGCCAGCAGCATTACTAGCGGACTTTCCTACGAGCAGTACTTC. It translates to CASSITSGLSYEQYF.

V is TRBV19 and J is TRBJ2-3; possible D gene TRBD2, 5 bases. Germline CDR1 reads LNHDA; CDR2 reads SQIVND (reference sequence). The V end lost 4 bases, the J end lost 0 bases, and 11 bases lay between the germline ends. CDR3 size: 15 residues. In DNA, the CDR3 is TGTGCCAGTAGTACCCTAGCATCTAGCACAGATACGCAGTATTTT. Protein: CASSTLASSTDTQYF.

The chain is built from TRBV19 and TRBJ1-1; a possible D gene is TRBD1 (6 bases). CDR3 size: 14 residues. Germline V gives CDR1 LNHDA, CDR2 SQIVND (reference sequence). V lost 4 bases and J 8 bases, leaving 17 bases between the germline ends. The CDR3 bases are TGTGCCAGTAGTACGAGGACAGCCGAGTTAGAAGCTTTCTTT. This codes for CASSTRTAELEAFF.

The rearrangement uses TRBV4-1 and TRBJ2-2, with D perhaps TRBD1 (5 bases). CDR3 length: 14 residues. Between the trimmed V and J ends, which lost 1 base and 8 bases, there was a span of 11 bases. Germline V CDR1 and CDR2: MGHRA, YSYEKL. The CDR3 DNA reads as TGCGCCAGCAGCCAAGCTTTGGGGCTTGGGGAGCTGTTTTTT. This gives the protein CASSQALGLGELFF.

V gene TRBV23-1 combines with J gene TRBJ1-4, with 9 bases fitting TRBD1. TRBV23-1 is filed as an ORF, its function uncertain. The CDR3 loop spans 15 amino acids. V was pared by 4 bases and J by 5 bases, with 5 bases of the junction left unmatched. CDR3 sequence (DNA): TGCGCCAGCAGTCCGTGGGGGACAGGGAATGAAAAACTGTTTTTT. This gives the protein CASSPWGTGNEKLFF.

The rearrangement uses TRBV6-5 and TRBJ1-5; 7 nucleotides agree with TRBD1. V shed 5 bases, J shed 7 bases, and the junction held 5 bases outside the gene matches. CDR1 is MNHEY, CDR2 SVGAGI, per germline. The CDR3 covers 13 residues. The CDR3 protein is CASSNRGDQPQHF. CDR3 nucleotides: TGTGCCAGCAGTAACAGGGGTGACCAGCCCCAGCATTTT.

V is TRBV5-1 and J is TRBJ2-6; D possibly corresponds to TRBD1 (6 bases). The germline gives CDR1 SGHRS, CDR2 YFSETQ. With 3 bases removed from V and 2 bases from J, the gap between germline ends came to 12 bases. CDR3 length: 16 residues. The CDR3 sequence is CASSSQTGPGANVLTF. CDR3 DNA sequence: TGCGCCAGCAGCTCTCAAACAGGGCCTGGGGCCAACGTCCTGACTTTC.

The chain has TRBV21-1 and TRBJ1-3; the D segment call TRBD1 is taken from the table without a DNA check. TRBV21-1 is a listed pseudogene. The CDR3 extends over 12 amino acids. The CDR3 sequence is CASRLGGNTIYF. CDR3 nucleotide sequence: TGTGCCAGCAGGCTTGGCGGAAACACCATATATTTT.

This sequence joins TRBV5-1 and TRBJ2-3; TRBD1 matches at 8 bases. This CDR3 has 15 amino acids. Per germline, CDR1 SGHRS and CDR2 YFSETQ. V shed 4 bases and J 3 bases; nucleotides not matched to a gene: 7. The CDR3 reads CASSARQGTTDTQYF. The CDR3 region has the DNA TGCGCCAGCAGCGCCCGACAGGGGACGACAGATACGCAGTATTTT.

V is TRBV19 and J is TRBJ2-1, with TRBD2 identical over 9 bases. This CDR3 has 15 residues. The J segment lost 4 bases and the V segment lost 4 bases, leaving 5 bases of the junction unmatched. Germline V lookup: CDR1 LNHDA, CDR2 SQIVND (reference sequence). In DNA, the CDR3 is TGTGCCAGTAGTAGGTCGACTAGCGGATACAATGAGCAGTTCTTC. Translated: CASSRSTSGYNEQFF. Full variable domain (remainder filled in from reference TRBV19 and TRBJ2-1): DGGITQSPKYLFRKEGQNVTLSCEQNLNHDAMYWYRQDPGQGLRLIYYSQIVNDFQKGDIAEGYSVSREKKESFPLTVTSAQKNPTAFYLCASSRSTSGYNEQFFGPGTRLTVL.

The chain recombines TRBV29-1 with TRBJ1-1; D unresolved. V was pared by 2 bases and J by 6 bases, with 10 bases between. Germline V gene sequence: CDR1 SQVTM, CDR2 ANQGSEA. The CDR3 sequence is 12 residues long. The CDR3 nucleotides read TGCAGCGTTGAAATGAGACAACCTGAAGCTTTCTTT. Translating gives CSVEMRQPEAFF.

This rearrangement joins TRBV19 to TRBJ2-3; 14 nucleotides align to TRBD2. Germline V gene sequence: CDR1 LNHDA, CDR2 SQIVND (reference sequence). J lost 3 bases, V lost 4 bases, and 3 bases had no gene match. The CDR3 runs 16 residues. CDR3 sequence (DNA): TGTGCCAGTAGTAGGACTAGCGGGAGGAGGACAGATACGCAGTATTTT. It yields the protein CASSRTSGRRTDTQYF.

This clone has a single count. This chain connects TRBV29-1 to TRBJ2-6; 7 bases map to TRBD2. Germline loops: CDR1 SQVTM, CDR2 ANQGSEA. This CDR3 comprises 18 residues. Trimming at V came to 1 base and at J to 0 bases, leaving 9 bases not matched to a gene. CDR3 in DNA: TGCAGCGTTGAAGGTCCCTCTGGGGGGGGCTCTGGGGCCAACGTCCTGACTTTC. Amino acid sequence: CSVEGPSGGGSGANVLTF.

This clone was counted only a few times. The rearrangement links TRBV19 to TRBJ2-7, with 9 nucleotides matching TRBD1. CDR1 and CDR2 (germline): LNHDA, SQIVND (reference sequence). The CDR3 has 14 residues. V was clipped by 8 bases and J by 2 bases; unmatched bases: 7. CDR3 in DNA: TGTGCCAGTTATCCGACAGGGGGAACCTACGAGCAGTACTTC. It is translated as CASYPTGGTYEQYF.

The rearrangement uses TRBV5-4 and TRBJ2-7; TRBD1 matches 8 bases. J lost 3 bases, V lost 4 bases, and 6 bases had no gene match. The germline V gene encodes CDR1 SGHNT and CDR2 YYREEE (reference sequence). The CDR3 consists of 14 residues. The CDR3, as DNA: TGTGCCAGCAGCACAAGGACAGGGCTCTACGAGCAGTACTTC. It codes for CASSTRTGLYEQYF. Together with reference TRBV5-4 and TRBJ2-7, the CDR3 gives the full variable domain: ETGVTQSPTHLIKTRGQQVTLRCSSQSGHNTVSWYQQALGQGPQFIFQYYREEENGRGNFPPRFSGLQFPNYSSELNVNALELDDSALYLCASSTRTGLYEQYFGPGTRLTVT.

V usage is TRBV5-1 and J usage is TRBJ2-6; no clear D. Germline loops: CDR1 SGHRS, CDR2 YFSETQ. CDR3 length: 14 amino acids. V lost 5 bases to trimming and J lost 2 bases, with 8 bases between them. CDR3 sequence reads: CASRLTAGANVLTF. CDR3 nucleotide sequence: TGCGCCAGCAGGCTAACAGCTGGGGCCAACGTCCTGACTTTC.

The chain combines TRBV18 with TRBJ1-5, with 9 positions matching TRBD1. V shed 4 bases and J 7 bases; nucleotides not matched to a gene: 11. This CDR3 has 16 amino acids. Per germline, CDR1 KGHSH and CDR2 LQKENI. The CDR3 DNA sequence: TGTGCCAGCTCACTGAGGGGACAGGGAGAGAGCCAGCCCCAGCATTTT. Translating gives CASSLRGQGESQPQHF.

The rearrangement uses TRBV5-5 and TRBJ2-4, with D unresolved. V lost 1 base, J lost 0 bases, and 17 bases lay in between. Germline V gene lookup returns CDR1 SGHKS and CDR2 YYEKEE (reference sequence). The CDR3 spans 18 residues. CDR3 protein: CASSLSYYGELAKNIQYF. Written as DNA, the CDR3 is TGTGCCAGCAGCTTGTCCTACTACGGTGAGCTAGCCAAAAACATTCAGTACTTC.

The J gene is TRBJ1-1, the V gene TRBV28; D might be TRBD1 (6 bases). This CDR3 comprises 14 residues. The germline CDR1 and CDR2 sequences are MDHEN and SYDVKM. Trimming took 6 bases from V and 1 from J, leaving 12 bases between them. CDR3 DNA: TGTGCCAGCAGCTCGACAGGAAGGAACACTGAAGCTTTCTTT. Amino acids: CASSSTGRNTEAFF.

CDR3: CASSIGGRIDSGNTIYF. In DNA, the CDR3 is TGTGCCAGCAGTATCGGGGGACGAATAGACTCTGGAAACACCATATATTTT. The rearrangement links TRBV28 to TRBJ1-3; D is perhaps TRBD1 (5 bases). The germline V gene has CDR1 MDHEN and CDR2 SYDVKM. The CDR3 runs to 17 residues. V dropped 5 bases and J dropped 0 bases, with 17 bases sitting between them.

The chain carries TRBV28 and TRBJ1-2; 7 nucleotides agree with TRBD1. This CDR3 is 15 amino acids long. V lost 2 bases, J lost 4 bases, and 7 bases stayed unmatched. Germline CDR1 and CDR2: MDHEN and SYDVKM. The CDR3 nucleotides read TGTGCCAGCAGTTTAAGTTCCCGACAGGGCTATGGCTACACCTTC. Protein sequence: CASSLSSRQGYGYTF.

This rearrangement joins TRBV18 to TRBJ2-1; D unresolved. Trimming shortened V by 3 bases and J by 9 bases, and 12 bases separated the two germline ends. Germline CDR1 and CDR2: KGHSH and LQKENI. CDR3 length equals 13 residues. The CDR3 is CASSPRGGGEQFF. The CDR3 bases are TGTGCCAGCTCACCTCGAGGTGGTGGTGAGCAGTTCTTC. Full variable domain (missing parts from reference TRBV18 and TRBJ2-1): NAGVMQNPRHLVRRRGQEARLRCSPMKGHSHVYWYRQLPEEGLKFMVYLQKENIIDESGMPKERFSAEFPKEGPSILRIQQVVRGDSAAYFCASSPRGGGEQFFGPGTRLTVL.

This CDR3 reads CASSLAALGRGTDTQYF. Here the CDR3 DNA reads TGTGCCAGCAGCTTGGCGGCTTTGGGCAGGGGTACAGATACGCAGTATTTT. V usage is TRBV5-4 and J usage is TRBJ2-3; a weak D match, TRBD1 (6 bases). V lost 0 bases and J lost 3, with 17 bases in between. CDR1 and CDR2 (germline): SGHNT, YYREEE (reference sequence). The CDR3 covers 17 residues.

The J gene is TRBJ2-5, the V gene TRBV30; D possibly corresponds to TRBD1 (6 bases). Germline V gene data show CDR1 as GTSNPN and CDR2 as SVGIG (reference sequence). The CDR3 sequence is 14 residues long. Trimming pared 3 bases from V and 5 bases from J, leaving 16 bases between. This CDR3 reads CAWSLKQGPETQYF. The CDR3 DNA sequence: TGTGCCTGGAGCCTTAAACAGGGACCCGAGACCCAGTACTTC.

This clone showed up just a few times. The chain uses TRBV10-3 and TRBJ1-5, with TRBD1 identical over 9 bases. CDR3 length: 17 residues. J was trimmed by 0 bases and V by 4 bases; bases with no gene match: 7. CDR1 and CDR2 (germline): ENHRY, SYGVKD. CDR3 sequence: CAISAGTGRDSNQPQHF. CDR3 sequence (DNA): TGTGCCATCAGTGCGGGGACAGGGCGAGATAGCAATCAGCCCCAGCATTTT.

J is TRBJ2-5 and V is TRBV6-1, with 7 bases lining up with TRBD1. V was clipped by 1 base and J by 5 bases; unmatched bases: 7. The CDR3 length is 15 residues. CDR1 is MNHNS, CDR2 SASEGT, per germline. The chain's CDR3 is CASSEGQGGWETQYF. The DNA of the CDR3 is TGTGCCAGCAGTGAAGGACAGGGTGGATGGGAGACCCAGTACTTC.

The rearrangement joins TRBV6-1 to TRBJ2-7; 9 bases fit TRBD1. The junction had 12 bases not matched to a gene; V was cut back by 9 bases and J by 3 bases. The CDR3 consists of 15 residues. The V gene's germline CDR1 is MNHNS and CDR2 SASEGT. The CDR3, as DNA: TGTGCCAGTCGGCTGGGACAGGGCCTATTCTACGAGCAGTACTTC. Protein: CASRLGQGLFYEQYF.

Details on this clone: The sample carries other DNA sequences with the same CDR3. The chain couples TRBV5-1 to TRBJ1-1; 7 nucleotides line up with TRBD1. Trimming at V came to 1 base and at J to 2 bases, leaving 5 bases not matched to a gene. The CDR3 is 15 amino acids. Germline V gene data show CDR1 as SGHRS and CDR2 as YFSETQ. The CDR3 DNA is TGCGCCAGCAGCTTGCGGACAGGTGCCAACACTGAAGCTTTCTTT. This gives the protein CASSLRTGANTEAFF.

CDR3 nucleotides: TGTGCCTGGACTATCCGGGACAGGGGGCGTTGGGAGCAGTACTTC. It translates to CAWTIRDRGRWEQYF. The genes are TRBV30 and TRBJ2-7, with 12 bases fitting TRBD1. The V and J ends lost 4 bases and 7 bases, in that order; junction bases with no gene match: 11. The CDR3 totals 15 residues. Germline V gene lookup returns CDR1 GTSNPN and CDR2 SVGIG (reference sequence).